The source of this TCR beta chain is a study of OX40 agonist ivuxolimab in advanced cancers. Study-level background: Ivuxolimab was a fully human IgG2 agonistic monoclonal antibody targeting the costimulatory receptor OX40 (CD134). Intravenous ivuxolimab was administered to patients every 2 weeks at six dose levels: 0.01, 0.1, 0.3, 1.5, 3 and 10 mg/kg. Of the roughly 50 dose-escalation patients, hepatocellular carcinoma was present in about 20, melanoma in some 15, renal cell carcinoma in 9 and head and neck cancer in 9. The dose-escalation cohort was roughly 87% male with a mean age of about 60 years, ranging from roughly 20 to 80. Prior anti-PD-1, anti-PD-L1 or anti-CTLA-4 therapy was permitted, and checkpoint inhibitors had been received by roughly two fifths of dose-escalation patients. Partial responses were achieved by three dose-escalation patients, of whom one had hepatocellular carcinoma and two had cutaneous melanoma. The point of sequencing TCRbeta in the periphery was to test whether ivuxolimab changed TCR sequence diversity and drove clonal T-cell expansion. The monotherapy dose-escalation portion (N of about 52 patients) of the phase I ivuxolimab trial is reported in the paper. Broader findings and caveats from the paper: Low levels of normalized T-cell clonal expansion were also seen in some nonresponding patients. At doses of 0.1 to 3.0 mg/kg, clonal expansion of both CD4+ and CD8+ T cells in blood was seen between baseline and week 6. The antigen specificity of the clonally expanded peripheral T cells was not determined. On average, CD8+ T cells showed more expanded clones than CD4+ T cells after ivuxolimab. In the 0.1-3.0 mg/kg groups, partial responders were among the patients with the lowest normalized peripheral clonal expansion, particularly in CD8+ T cells.

For sequencing of the TCRbeta CDR3 region, genomic DNA was extracted from the sorted cells. The immunoSEQ Assay was used for sequencing of TCRbeta CDR3 regions. TCRdb took this table from immuneACCESS and kept in-frame rearrangements with V and J called. Such tables lack part of the clones; where checked against another copy, unresolved V genes explain under half of the gap, and the rest is unexplained. For this sample the table gives about 46,000 clones, of which roughly 90% were detected only once. The ten most abundant clones make up 12% of the sample. Trimmed from V: 0 bases; trimmed from J: 6 bases; junction bases lacking a gene match: 12. From the cysteine up to the phenylalanine, the CDR3 has a length of 17 residues. The read is trimmed to its CDR3 DNA, 51 bases read in frame from base 1. According to the germline V gene (reference sequence), CDR1 reads SGHNT and CDR2 reads YYREEE. The trial excluded patients who had a history of autoimmune disease or who were on systemic immunosuppression. Peripheral blood for TCR sequencing was drawn from every dose cohort at baseline, at cycle 4 day 1 and at cycle 7 day 1. The samples were taken from a phase I, first-in-human, multicenter, open-label dose-escalation trial of ivuxolimab. Adults with locally advanced or metastatic head and neck squamous cell, hepatocellular, melanoma or renal cell carcinoma were enrolled in the trial. Before TCR sequencing, CD4+ T cells and CD8+ T cells were sorted from peripheral blood as separate populations.

To note about this clone: Its antigen is currently not known. No base qualities exist here, and no much larger clone lies one base off it.

The specimen was CD4+ or CD8+ T cells sorted from blood, collected in a trial of the OX40 agonist ivuxolimab. The chain is made from TRBV5-4 and TRBJ2-1; 7 central bases correspond to TRBD2. The source is an adult with an advanced solid tumor such as melanoma, head and neck, liver or kidney cancer. CDR3 protein: CASSLDRGGRVSNEQFF. The sequenced DNA: TGTGCCAGCAGCTTGGACCGCGGCGGGAGAGTAAGCAATGAGCAGTTCTTC.